The source of this TCR beta chain is a study of T cell changes during pregnancy in multiple sclerosis. The repertoire was sequenced with immunoSEQ multiplex PCR; TCRdb's copy has only in-frame clones and lacks some. The sample carries approximately 49,000 clones, roughly 90% recorded once. V gave up 0 bases and J gave up 5 bases, with 11 bases separating them. The germline V gene has CDR1 SGDLS and CDR2 YYNGEE. The CDR3 contains 14 residues. The sample consisted of peripheral blood, taken after pregnancy. This sequence was found in a female donor in good health, enrolled as a control in a pregnancy study. The chain couples TRBV9 to TRBJ2-5; D possibly corresponds to TRBD2 (6 bases). The CDR3, as DNA: TGTGCCAGCAGCGTAGAAGTAGGAGGGGAGACCCAGTACTTC. This codes for CASSVEVGGETQYF.